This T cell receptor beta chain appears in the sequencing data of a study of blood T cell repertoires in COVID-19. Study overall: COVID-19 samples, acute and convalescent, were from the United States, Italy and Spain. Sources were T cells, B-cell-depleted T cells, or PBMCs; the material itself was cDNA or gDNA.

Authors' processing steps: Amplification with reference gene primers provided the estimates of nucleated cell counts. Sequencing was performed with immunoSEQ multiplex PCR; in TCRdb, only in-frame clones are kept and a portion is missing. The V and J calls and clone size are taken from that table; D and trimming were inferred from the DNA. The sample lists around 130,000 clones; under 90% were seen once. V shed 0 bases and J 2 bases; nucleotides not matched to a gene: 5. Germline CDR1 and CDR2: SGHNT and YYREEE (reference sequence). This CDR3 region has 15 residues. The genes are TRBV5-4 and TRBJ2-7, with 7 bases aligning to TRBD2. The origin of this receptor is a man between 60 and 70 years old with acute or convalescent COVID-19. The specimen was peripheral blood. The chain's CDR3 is CASSLDREVTYEQYF. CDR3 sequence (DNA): TGTGCCAGCAGCTTGGATCGGGAGGTCACCTACGAGCAGTACTTC.